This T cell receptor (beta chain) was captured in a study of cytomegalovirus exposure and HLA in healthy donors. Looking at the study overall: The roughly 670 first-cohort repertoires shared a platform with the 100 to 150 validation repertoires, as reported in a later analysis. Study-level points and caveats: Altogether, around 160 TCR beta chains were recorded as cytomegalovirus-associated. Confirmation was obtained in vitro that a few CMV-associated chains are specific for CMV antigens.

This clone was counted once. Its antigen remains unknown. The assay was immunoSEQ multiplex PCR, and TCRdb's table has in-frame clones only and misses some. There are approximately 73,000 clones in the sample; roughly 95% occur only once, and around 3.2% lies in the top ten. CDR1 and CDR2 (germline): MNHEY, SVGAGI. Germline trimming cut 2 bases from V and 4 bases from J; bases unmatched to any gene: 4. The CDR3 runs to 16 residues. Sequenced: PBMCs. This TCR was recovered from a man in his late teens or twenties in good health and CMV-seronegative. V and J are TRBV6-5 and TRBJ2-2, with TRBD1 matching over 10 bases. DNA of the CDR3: TGTGCCAGCAGTTACGACAGGGGGCGTATCACCGGGGAGCTGTTTTTT. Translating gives CASSYDRGRITGELFF.